This T cell receptor beta chain was recovered during a study of PD-1 blockade in classical Hodgkin lymphoma. Study information: Once every 2 weeks, patients received intravenous nivolumab at 3 mg/kg. General study findings and limits: Diversity in CD4+ TCRs, unlike that measured in CD8+ TCRs, had risen significantly by C4D1. When set against healthy donors, newly diagnosed patients were reported to show lower baseline TCR diversity.

With regard to this clone: The target antigen is unknown.

Germline loops: CDR1 SEHNR, CDR2 FQNEAQ (reference sequence). Trimming took off 9 bases at V and 1 base at J, with 10 bases between the two ends. The CDR3 contains 12 residues. Time point indicated: cycle 4 day 1 (C4D1), after more than five weeks of nivolumab. Brentuximab vedotin exposure varied, and every patient relapsed after autologous stem cell transplantation. From thawed PBMCs, CD4+ T cells were purified using magnetic negative selection. TCRdb keeps only in-frame clones here, not all; method: immunoSEQ multiplex PCR. In the table there are 25,000 to 35,000 clones, approximately 80% of which are singletons.

The chain is built from TRBV7-9 and TRBJ2-7, with D perhaps assigned TRBD1 or TRBD2 (5 bases each). The specimen was CD4+ T cells from blood, collected before the fourth cycle of nivolumab. The clonotype was recovered from a human donor with classical Hodgkin lymphoma. DNA of the CDR3: TGTGCCAGTGGGGACGGTTCCTACGAGCAGTACTTC. The encoded protein is CASGDGSYEQYF.